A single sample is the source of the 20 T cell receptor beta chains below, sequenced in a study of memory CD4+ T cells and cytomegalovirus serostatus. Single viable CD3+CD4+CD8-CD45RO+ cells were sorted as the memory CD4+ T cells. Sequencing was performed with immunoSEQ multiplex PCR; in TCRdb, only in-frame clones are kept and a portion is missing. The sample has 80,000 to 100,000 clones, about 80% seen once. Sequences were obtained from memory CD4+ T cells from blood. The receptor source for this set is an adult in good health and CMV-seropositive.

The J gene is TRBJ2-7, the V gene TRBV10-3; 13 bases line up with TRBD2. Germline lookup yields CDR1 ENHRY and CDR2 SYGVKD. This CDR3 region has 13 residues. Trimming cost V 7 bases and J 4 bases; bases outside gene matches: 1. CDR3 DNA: TGTGCCATCAAACTAGCGGGAGGGTACGAGCAGTACTTC. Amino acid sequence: CAIKLAGGYEQYF.

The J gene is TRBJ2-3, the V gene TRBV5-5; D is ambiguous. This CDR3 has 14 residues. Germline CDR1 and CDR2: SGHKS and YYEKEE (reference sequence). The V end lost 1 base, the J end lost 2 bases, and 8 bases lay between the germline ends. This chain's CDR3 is CASSLSFATDTQYF. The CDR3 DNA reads TGTGCCAGCAGCTTGAGTTTTGCCACAGATACGCAGTATTTT.

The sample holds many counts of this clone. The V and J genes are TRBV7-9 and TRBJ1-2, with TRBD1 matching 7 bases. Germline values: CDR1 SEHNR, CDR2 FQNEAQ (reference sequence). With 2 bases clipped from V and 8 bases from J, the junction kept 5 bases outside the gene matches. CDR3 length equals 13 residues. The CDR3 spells CASSLQTGNGYTF. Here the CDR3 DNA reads TGTGCCAGCAGCTTACAGACAGGGAACGGCTACACCTTC.

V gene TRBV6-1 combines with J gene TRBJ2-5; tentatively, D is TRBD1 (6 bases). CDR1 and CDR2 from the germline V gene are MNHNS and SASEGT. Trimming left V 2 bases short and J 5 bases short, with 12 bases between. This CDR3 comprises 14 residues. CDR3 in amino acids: CASSEWGQGETQYF. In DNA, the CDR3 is TGTGCCAGCAGTGAATGGGGGCAGGGGGAGACCCAGTACTTC.

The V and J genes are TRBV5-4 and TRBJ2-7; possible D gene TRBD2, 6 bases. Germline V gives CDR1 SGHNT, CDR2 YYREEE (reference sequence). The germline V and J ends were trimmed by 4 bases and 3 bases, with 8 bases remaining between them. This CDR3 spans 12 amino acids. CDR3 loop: CASSVSGYEQYF. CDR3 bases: TGTGCCAGCAGCGTTAGCGGCTACGAGCAGTACTTC.

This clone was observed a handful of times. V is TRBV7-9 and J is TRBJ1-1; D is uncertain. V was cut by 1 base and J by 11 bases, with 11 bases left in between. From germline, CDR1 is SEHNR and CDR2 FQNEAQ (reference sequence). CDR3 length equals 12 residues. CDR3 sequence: CASSLDRNKAFF. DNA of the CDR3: TGTGCCAGCAGCTTAGACAGAAATAAGGCTTTCTTT.

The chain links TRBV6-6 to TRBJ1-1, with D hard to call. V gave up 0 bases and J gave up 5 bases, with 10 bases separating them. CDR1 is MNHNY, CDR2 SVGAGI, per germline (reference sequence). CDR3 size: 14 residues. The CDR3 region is CASSYSEGETEAFF. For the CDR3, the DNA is TGTGCCAGCAGTTACTCCGAGGGCGAAACTGAAGCTTTCTTT.

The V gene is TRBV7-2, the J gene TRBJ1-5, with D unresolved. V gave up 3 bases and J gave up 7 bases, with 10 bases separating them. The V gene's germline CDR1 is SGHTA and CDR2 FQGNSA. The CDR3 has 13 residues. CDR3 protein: CASSFRRGQPQHF. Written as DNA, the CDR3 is TGTGCCAGCAGCTTCCGACGTGGACAGCCCCAGCATTTT.

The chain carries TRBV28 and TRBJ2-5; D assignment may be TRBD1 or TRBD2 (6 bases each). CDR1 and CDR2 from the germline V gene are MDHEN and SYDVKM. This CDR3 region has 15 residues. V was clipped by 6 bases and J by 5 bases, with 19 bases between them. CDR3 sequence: CASRKHGGEWETQYF. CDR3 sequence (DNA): TGTGCCAGCAGGAAACACGGGGGCGAGTGGGAGACCCAGTACTTC.

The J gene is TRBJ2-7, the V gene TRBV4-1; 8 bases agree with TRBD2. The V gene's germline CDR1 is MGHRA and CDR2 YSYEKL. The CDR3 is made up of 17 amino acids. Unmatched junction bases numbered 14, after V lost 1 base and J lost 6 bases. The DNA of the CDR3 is TGCGCCAGCAGCCAAGGGTATGTAGCGGGAACTTCGGGCGAGCAGTACTTC. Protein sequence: CASSQGYVAGTSGEQYF.

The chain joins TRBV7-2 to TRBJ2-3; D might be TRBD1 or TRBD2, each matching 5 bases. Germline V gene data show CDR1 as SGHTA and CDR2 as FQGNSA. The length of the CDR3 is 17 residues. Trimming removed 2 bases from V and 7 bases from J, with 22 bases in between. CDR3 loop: CASSLRGDGAGLNTQYF. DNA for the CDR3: TGTGCCAGCAGCTTAAGAGGGGACGGGGCAGGGTTGAATACGCAGTATTTT.

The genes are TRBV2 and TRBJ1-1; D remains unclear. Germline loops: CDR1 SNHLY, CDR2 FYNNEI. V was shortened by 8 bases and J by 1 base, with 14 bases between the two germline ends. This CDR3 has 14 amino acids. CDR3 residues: CASREGSSNTEAFF. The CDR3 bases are TGTGCCAGCCGGGAAGGGAGCTCGAACACTGAAGCTTTCTTT.

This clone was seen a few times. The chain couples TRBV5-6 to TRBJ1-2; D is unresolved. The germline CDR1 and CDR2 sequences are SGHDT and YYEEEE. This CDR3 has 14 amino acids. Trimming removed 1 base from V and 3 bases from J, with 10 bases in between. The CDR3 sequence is CASSLYDTDYGYTF. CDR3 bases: TGTGCCAGCAGCTTGTATGACACCGACTATGGCTACACCTTC.

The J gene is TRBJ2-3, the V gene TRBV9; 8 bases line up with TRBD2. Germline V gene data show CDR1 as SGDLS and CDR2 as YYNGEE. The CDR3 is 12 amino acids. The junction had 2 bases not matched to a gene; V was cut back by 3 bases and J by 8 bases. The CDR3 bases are TGTGCCAGCAGCGCAAGCGGGAGTACGCAGTATTTT. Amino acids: CASSASGSTQYF.

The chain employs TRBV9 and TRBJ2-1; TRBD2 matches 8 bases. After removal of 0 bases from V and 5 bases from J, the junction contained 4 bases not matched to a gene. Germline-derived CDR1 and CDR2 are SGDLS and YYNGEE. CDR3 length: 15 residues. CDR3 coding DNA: TGTGCCAGCAGCGTAGGGAGCGGGAGCCACAATGAGCAGTTCTTC. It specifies CASSVGSGSHNEQFF. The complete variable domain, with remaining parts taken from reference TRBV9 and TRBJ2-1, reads DSGVTQTPKHLITATGQRVTLRCSPRSGDLSVYWYQQSLDQGLQFLIQYYNGEERAKGNILERFSAQQFPDLHSELNLSSLELGDSALYFCASSVGSGSHNEQFFGPGTRLTVL.

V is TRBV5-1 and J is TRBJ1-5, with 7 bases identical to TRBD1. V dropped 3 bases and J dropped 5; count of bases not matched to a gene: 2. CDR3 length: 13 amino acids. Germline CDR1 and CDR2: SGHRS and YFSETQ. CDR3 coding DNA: TGCGCCAGCAGCTATACAGGGGATCAGCCCCAGCATTTT. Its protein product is CASSYTGDQPQHF.

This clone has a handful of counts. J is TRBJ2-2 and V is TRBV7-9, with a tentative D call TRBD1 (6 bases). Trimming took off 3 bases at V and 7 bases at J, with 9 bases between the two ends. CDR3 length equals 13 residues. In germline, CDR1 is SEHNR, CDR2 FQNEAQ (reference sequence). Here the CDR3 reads CASSLGAYGELFF. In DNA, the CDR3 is TGTGCCAGCAGCTTGGGGGCGTACGGGGAGCTGTTTTTT. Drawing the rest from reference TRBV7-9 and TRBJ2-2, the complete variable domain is DTGVSQNPRHKITKRGQNVTFRCDPISEHNRLYWYRQTLGQGPEFLTYFQNEAQLEKSRLLSDRFSAERPKGSFSTLEIQRTEQGDSAMYLCASSLGAYGELFFGEGSRLTVL.

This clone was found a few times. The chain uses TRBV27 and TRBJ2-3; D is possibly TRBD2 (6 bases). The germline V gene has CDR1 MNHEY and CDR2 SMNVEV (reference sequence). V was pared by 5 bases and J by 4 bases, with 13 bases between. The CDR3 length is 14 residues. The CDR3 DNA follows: TGTGCCAGCAGTCGAAGACTAGGACCAGATACGCAGTATTTT. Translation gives CASSRRLGPDTQYF.

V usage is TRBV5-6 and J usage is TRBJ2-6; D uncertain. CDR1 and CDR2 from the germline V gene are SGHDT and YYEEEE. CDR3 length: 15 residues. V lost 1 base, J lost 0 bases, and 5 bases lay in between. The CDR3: CASSLLHSGANVLTF. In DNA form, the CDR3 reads TGTGCCAGCAGCTTGCTTCACTCTGGGGCCAACGTCCTGACTTTC.

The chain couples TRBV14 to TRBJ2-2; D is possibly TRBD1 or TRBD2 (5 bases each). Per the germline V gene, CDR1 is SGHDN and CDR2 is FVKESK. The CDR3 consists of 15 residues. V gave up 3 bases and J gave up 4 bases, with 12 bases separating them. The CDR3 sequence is CASSHGAGTTGELFF. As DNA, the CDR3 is TGTGCCAGCAGCCATGGTGCAGGGACCACCGGGGAGCTGTTTTTT.